The present TCR beta chain was sequenced within a study of identical twins. The CDR3 is 13 residues long. CDR1 is SEHNR and CDR2 is FQNEAQ in the germline V gene (reference sequence). Trimming removed 5 bases from V and 7 bases from J; junction bases left unmatched: 4. One entry per CDR3 protein, called by TCRdb with MiXCR from the 5' RACE reads. This table has 200,000 to 250,000 distinct CDR3 sequences, approximately 7.1% appearing once. At least ten counts were recorded for this clonotype. This sample also appeared in a second study, on T cells expressing NK-cell markers.

The chain carries TRBV7-9 and TRBJ1-4; the match to TRBD1 covers 7 bases. The source is a woman aged 18-29 years in good health. The material sequenced was CD8+ T cells sorted from blood. This chain's CDR3 is CASSQDRFEKLFF. DNA of the CDR3: TGTGCCAGCAGCCAGGACAGGTTTGAAAAACTGTTTTTT.